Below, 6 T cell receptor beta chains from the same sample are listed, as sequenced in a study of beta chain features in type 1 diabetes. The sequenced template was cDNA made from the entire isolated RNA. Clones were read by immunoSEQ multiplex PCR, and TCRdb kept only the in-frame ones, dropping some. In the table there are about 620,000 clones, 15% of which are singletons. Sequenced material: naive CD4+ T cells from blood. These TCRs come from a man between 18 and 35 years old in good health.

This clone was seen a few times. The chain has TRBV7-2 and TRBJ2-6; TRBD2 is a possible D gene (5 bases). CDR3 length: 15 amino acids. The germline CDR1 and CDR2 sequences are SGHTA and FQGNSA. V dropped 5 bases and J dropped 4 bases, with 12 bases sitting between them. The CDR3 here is CASSPFVAGANVLTF. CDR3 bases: TGTGCCAGCAGCCCTTTCGTAGCGGGGGCCAACGTCCTGACTTTC.

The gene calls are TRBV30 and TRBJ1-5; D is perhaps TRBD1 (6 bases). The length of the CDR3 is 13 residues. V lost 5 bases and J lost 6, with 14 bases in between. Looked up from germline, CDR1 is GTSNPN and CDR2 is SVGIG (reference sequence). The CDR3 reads CAWGLNRVQPQHF. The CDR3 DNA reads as TGTGCCTGGGGACTGAACAGGGTTCAGCCCCAGCATTTT.

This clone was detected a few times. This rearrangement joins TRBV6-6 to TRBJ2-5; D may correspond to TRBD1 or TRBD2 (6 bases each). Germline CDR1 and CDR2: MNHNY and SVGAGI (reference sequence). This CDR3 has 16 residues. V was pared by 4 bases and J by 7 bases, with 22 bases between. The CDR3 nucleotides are TGTGCCAGCAGTTCCACAGGGTTTGGGGGGCCAGGGACCCAGTACTTC. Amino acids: CASSSTGFGGPGTQYF.

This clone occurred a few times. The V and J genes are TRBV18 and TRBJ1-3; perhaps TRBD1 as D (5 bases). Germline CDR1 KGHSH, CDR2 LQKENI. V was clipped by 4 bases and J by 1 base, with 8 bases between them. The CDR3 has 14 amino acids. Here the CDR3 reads CASSLQGSGNTIYF. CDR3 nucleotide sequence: TGTGCCAGCTCACTTCAGGGTTCTGGAAACACCATATATTTT.

CDR3 region: CASSQGQGPIGVDTQYF. The CDR3 DNA reads TGCGCCAGCAGCCAAGGTCAGGGCCCGATTGGAGTGGATACGCAGTATTTT. The chain employs TRBV4-1 and TRBJ2-3; possibly TRBD1 for D (5 bases). The germline gives CDR1 MGHRA, CDR2 YSYEKL. CDR3 length equals 17 residues. V gave up 1 base and J gave up 6 bases, with 20 bases separating them.

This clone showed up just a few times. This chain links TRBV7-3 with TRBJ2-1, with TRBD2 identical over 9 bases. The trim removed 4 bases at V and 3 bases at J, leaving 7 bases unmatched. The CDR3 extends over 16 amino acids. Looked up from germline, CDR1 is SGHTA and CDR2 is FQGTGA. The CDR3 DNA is TGTGCCAGCAGCTCCCCCGCGGGAGGGAACTACAATGAGCAGTTCTTC. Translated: CASSSPAGGNYNEQFF.